This T cell receptor beta chain was recovered during a study of response to subunit inactivated influenza vaccine. MiXCR, run by TCRdb on the RT-PCR reads, gives a single entry per CDR3 protein. In the table there are roughly 570,000 distinct CDR3 sequences, approximately 12% of which are singletons. The CDR3 contains 16 residues. V was clipped by 4 bases and J by 3 bases, with 16 bases between them. Germline V CDR1 and CDR2: SGHDT, YYEEEE. This clonotype was found once. The V and J genes are TRBV5-6 and TRBJ2-2, with D perhaps being TRBD1 or TRBD2 (5 bases each). Sequences were derived from PBMCs from blood, sampled roughly 48 days after vaccination. This sequence was found in a man in his fifties or sixties who received an inactivated influenza vaccine. The CDR3 loop reads CASSPAGRVDTGELFF. CDR3 nucleotides: TGTGCCAGCAGCCCGGCGGGCAGGGTGGACACCGGGGAGCTGTTTTTT.